A single sample gave rise to the 2 T cell receptor beta chains below, sequenced in a study of blood T cell repertoires in COVID-19. The repertoire was sequenced with immunoSEQ multiplex PCR; TCRdb's copy has only in-frame clones and lacks some. The sample records around 320,000 clones, 85% being singletons. Specimen: peripheral blood. The origin of the receptors is a human donor in a cohort sampled during active COVID-19.

This sequence joins TRBV2 and TRBJ2-3; 9 bases map to TRBD2. CDR1 and CDR2 (germline): SNHLY, FYNNEI. J lost 3 bases, V lost 5 bases, and 3 bases had no gene match. The CDR3 has 14 residues. The CDR3 DNA is TGTGCCAGCAGTTGGACTAGCGAAACAGATACGCAGTATTTT. This sequence encodes CASSWTSETDTQYF.

This clone occurred a few times. The chain links TRBV2 to TRBJ1-2, with D possibly matching TRBD1 (5 bases). This CDR3 comprises 12 residues. Germline V gene data show CDR1 as SNHLY and CDR2 as FYNNEI. Trimming left V 8 bases short and J 8 bases short, with 15 bases between. CDR3 sequence reads: CASRERTSGYTF. The CDR3 nucleotides read TGTGCCAGCCGAGAACGGACATCGGGCTACACCTTC.